The 30 T cell receptor beta chains in this list originate from one sample, sequenced in a study of blood T cell repertoires in COVID-19. The protocol was immunoSEQ multiplex PCR, while the TCRdb copy is restricted to in-frame clones and leaves out a portion. This repertoire shows about 140,000 clones, around 80% found once; its top ten account for about 4%. Sequenced: peripheral blood. These receptors were collected from a man between 65 and 79 years old who had recovered from COVID-19.

The V gene is TRBV5-5, the J gene TRBJ1-1; 11 bases match TRBD1. Trimming removed 1 base from V and 5 bases from J; junction bases left unmatched: 4. Germline V gene lookup returns CDR1 SGHKS and CDR2 YYEKEE (reference sequence). This CDR3 spans 15 amino acids. The CDR3: CASSLQDRGQTEAFF. The CDR3, as DNA: TGTGCCAGCAGCTTGCAGGACAGGGGGCAGACTGAAGCTTTCTTT.

The chain carries TRBV6-4 and TRBJ1-2; 8 bases fit TRBD1. Germline-derived CDR1 and CDR2 are MRHNA and SNTAGT. The CDR3 length is 14 residues. The V and J ends lost 2 bases and 8 bases, in that order; junction bases with no gene match: 7. DNA of the CDR3: TGTGCCAGCAGTGACGGACAGGGTACCGGGGGCTACACCTTC. Protein: CASSDGQGTGGYTF.

J is TRBJ2-3 and V is TRBV4-1, with TRBD2 matching over 10 bases. CDR3 length: 16 residues. In germline, CDR1 is MGHRA, CDR2 YSYEKL. V lost 1 base and J lost 1; bases outside the gene matches: 2. This CDR3 reads CASSQGLAGGTDTQYF. The DNA of the CDR3 is TGCGCCAGCAGCCAAGGCCTAGCGGGAGGCACAGATACGCAGTATTTT.

V is TRBV5-4 and J is TRBJ2-7; a weak D match, TRBD1 (6 bases). Looked up from germline, CDR1 is SGHNT and CDR2 is YYREEE (reference sequence). Trimming removed 4 bases from V and 1 base from J, with 12 bases in between. The CDR3 is 14 residues long. Here the CDR3 reads CASSVQGRSYEQYF. The CDR3 DNA is TGTGCCAGCAGCGTACAGGGCAGGTCCTACGAGCAGTACTTC.

V gene TRBV12-5 combines with J gene TRBJ2-7; TRBD2 agrees at 7 bases. CDR3 length: 15 amino acids. CDR1 is LGHNT and CDR2 is FRNRAP in the germline V gene. With 7 bases clipped from V and 4 bases from J, the junction kept 13 bases outside the gene matches. CDR3 region: CASALRKAGNYEQYF. The CDR3 nucleotides are TGTGCTAGTGCCCTCAGGAAAGCGGGAAATTACGAGCAGTACTTC.

This clone was observed once. The CDR3 nucleotides read TGCGCCAGCAGTCAACCGGGTGTGGCGAAACATGAAAAACTGTTTTTT. Translating it yields CASSQPGVAKHEKLFF. V gene TRBV23-1 combines with J gene TRBJ1-4; unclear D gene. TRBV23-1 is an open reading frame whose function is uncertain. CDR3 length: 16 residues. Trimming removed 2 bases at V and 6 bases at J, with 16 bases between.

Only one count was recorded for this clone. The chain recombines TRBV5-1 with TRBJ2-1; 11 positions agree with TRBD2. CDR1 is SGHRS and CDR2 is YFSETQ in the germline V gene. V shed 4 bases, J shed 9 bases, and the junction held 12 bases outside the gene matches. The CDR3 is 16 amino acids. CDR3 sequence reads: CASSLIGASGRSEQFF. For the CDR3, the DNA is TGCGCCAGCAGCCTGATCGGGGCTAGCGGGAGGTCTGAGCAGTTCTTC.

V is TRBV10-3 and J is TRBJ2-7, with 7 positions matching TRBD1. The V gene end was trimmed by 6 bases and the J gene end by 3 bases; junction bases not matched to a gene: 2. The CDR3 has 12 amino acids. Germline V gene lookup returns CDR1 ENHRY and CDR2 SYGVKD. The CDR3 region is CAIRAGGYEQYF. CDR3 in DNA: TGTGCCATCAGGGCAGGGGGCTACGAGCAGTACTTC.

The rearrangement links TRBV5-1 to TRBJ2-7, with TRBD1 as a possible D gene (5 bases). The CDR3 has 14 residues. Per germline, CDR1 SGHRS and CDR2 YFSETQ. With 0 bases removed from V and 1 base from J, the gap between germline ends came to 8 bases. CDR3 protein: CASSLGAGSYEQYF. Here the CDR3 DNA reads TGCGCCAGCAGCTTGGGGGCAGGGTCCTACGAGCAGTACTTC. Variable domain in full (rest from reference TRBV5-1 and TRBJ2-7): KAGVTQTPRYLIKTRGQQVTLSCSPISGHRSVSWYQQTPGQGLQFLFEYFSETQRNKGNFPGRFSGRQFSNSRSEMNVSTLELGDSALYLCASSLGAGSYEQYFGPGTRLTVT.

V and J are TRBV19 and TRBJ2-7; 9 bases agree with TRBD2. The length of the CDR3 is 14 residues. V shed 6 bases and J 0 bases; nucleotides not matched to a gene: 3. Germline loops: CDR1 LNHDA, CDR2 SQIVND (reference sequence). CDR3 nucleotides: TGTGCCAGTAGGGTTAGCGGGGGCTCCTACGAGCAGTACTTC. Its protein product is CASRVSGGSYEQYF.

The genes are TRBV2 and TRBJ2-5; possible D gene TRBD2, 6 bases. The V gene lost 6 bases and the J gene lost 5 bases, with 16 bases spanning the gap. Germline CDR1 SNHLY, CDR2 FYNNEI. The CDR3 runs 14 residues. CDR3 residues: CASRGRRARETQYF. Here the CDR3 DNA reads TGTGCCAGCAGGGGACGGAGGGCCCGGGAGACCCAGTACTTC.

This chain links TRBV7-9 with TRBJ1-4; perhaps TRBD1 as D (6 bases). This CDR3 contains 16 residues. Trimming cost V 1 base and J 0 bases, with 9 bases left between them. Germline V CDR1 and CDR2: SEHNR, FQNEAQ (reference sequence). CDR3: CASSLGTVATNEKLFF. The CDR3 nucleotides read TGTGCCAGCAGCTTAGGGACAGTTGCAACTAATGAAAAACTGTTTTTT.

This clone has just one count. Written as DNA, the CDR3 is TGCGCCAGCAGCTTAGACGGACTAGCGGGAGGGGGAAGATACGAGCAGTACTTC. It specifies CASSLDGLAGGGRYEQYF. The chain couples TRBV5-1 to TRBJ2-7; 15 bases line up with TRBD2. The ends lost 2 bases at V and 4 bases at J; junction bases unmatched: 10. Germline values: CDR1 SGHRS, CDR2 YFSETQ. CDR3 length: 18 residues.

The rearrangement uses TRBV27 and TRBJ2-4, with D possibly TRBD2 on 6 matching bases. In germline, CDR1 is MNHEY, CDR2 SMNVEV (reference sequence). The CDR3 runs to 12 residues. The V end was cut by 5 bases, the J end by 8 bases, with 10 bases between. The CDR3 is CASSPREDIQYF. CDR3 coding DNA: TGTGCCAGCAGTCCTAGGGAGGACATTCAGTACTTC.

The chain recombines TRBV19 with TRBJ2-6, with TRBD1 identical over 7 bases. Germline CDR1 reads LNHDA; CDR2 reads SQIVND (reference sequence). The CDR3 contains 19 residues. The V gene end was trimmed by 0 bases and the J gene end by 0 bases; junction bases not matched to a gene: 8. CDR3 bases: TGTGCCAGTAGTATAGAATGGGACAGCCTTCTCTCTGGGGCCAACGTCCTGACTTTC. It yields the protein CASSIEWDSLLSGANVLTF.

The chain joins TRBV6-2 or TRBV6-3 to TRBJ2-3, with 11 bases that match TRBD2. V was pared by 2 bases and J by 2 bases, with 9 bases of the junction left unmatched. The CDR3 totals 18 residues. Germline V gene lookup returns CDR1 MNHEY and CDR2 SVGEGT. CDR3 in amino acids: CASSYVLGTSGNTDTQYF. The CDR3 DNA reads as TGTGCCAGCAGTTACGTCTTAGGGACTAGCGGAAACACAGATACGCAGTATTTT.

This clone was found a few times. The V gene is TRBV5-1, the J gene TRBJ1-3; the match to TRBD1 covers 8 bases. Trimming cost V 2 bases and J 10 bases; bases outside gene matches: 5. Germline V CDR1 and CDR2: SGHRS, YFSETQ. This CDR3 spans 13 amino acids. The CDR3 DNA reads as TGCGCCAGCAGCTTAGGACAGGGTGGGACCATATATTTT. The encoded protein is CASSLGQGGTIYF.

The chain links TRBV6-5 to TRBJ1-2; 10 bases are a match to TRBD1. Germline CDR1 MNHEY, CDR2 SVGAGI. J was trimmed by 7 bases and V by 2 bases; bases with no gene match: 10. There are 16 residues in the CDR3. CDR3 bases: TGTGCCAGCAGTTACAGAGGACAGGGGGTAGTGGGTGGCTACACCTTC. Translating it yields CASSYRGQGVVGGYTF.

The chain recombines TRBV13 with TRBJ2-7, with D perhaps TRBD1 (5 bases). V was clipped by 0 bases and J by 4 bases, with 7 bases between them. Germline V gene sequence: CDR1 PRHDT, CDR2 FYEKMQ (reference sequence). There are 13 residues in the CDR3. In nucleotides, the CDR3 is TGTGCCAGCAGCTTAGGGGACAATTACGAGCAGTACTTC. This sequence encodes CASSLGDNYEQYF.

This clone was found a few times. This rearrangement joins TRBV6-6 to TRBJ2-3, with 11 bases lining up with TRBD2. The V gene's germline CDR1 is MNHNY and CDR2 SVGAGI (reference sequence). The CDR3 is 14 amino acids. The V and J ends lost 6 bases and 4 bases, in that order; junction bases with no gene match: 3. The DNA for the CDR3 is TGTGCCAGCAGACCGGGACTAGCGGCAGATACGCAGTATTTT. This codes for CASRPGLAADTQYF.

This rearrangement joins TRBV6-2 or TRBV6-3 to TRBJ1-6; D possibly corresponds to TRBD1 (6 bases). The V gene's germline CDR1 is MNHEY and CDR2 SVGEGT. The CDR3 has 15 amino acids. V lost 7 bases and J 8 bases, leaving 18 bases between the germline ends. The CDR3 DNA reads as TGTGCCAGCACCCCCGTGGGGCAGGGGCATTCACCCCTCCACTTT. This translates into CASTPVGQGHSPLHF.

This clone was picked up a small number of times. The genes are TRBV19 and TRBJ2-1, with D tentatively TRBD2 (6 bases). CDR3 size: 15 residues. Germline CDR1 and CDR2: LNHDA and SQIVND (reference sequence). V shed 6 bases and J shed 0 bases, with 12 bases lying between them. The CDR3 DNA sequence: TGTGCCAGTAGGTCGGGAGCCTACTCCTACAATGAGCAGTTCTTC. Protein sequence: CASRSGAYSYNEQFF.

This clone was counted a single time. The chain recombines TRBV5-1 with TRBJ2-3; D remains unclear. The germline V and J ends were trimmed by 2 bases and 2 bases, with 6 bases remaining between them. Looked up from germline, CDR1 is SGHRS and CDR2 is YFSETQ. CDR3 length: 13 residues. The CDR3 reads CASSFPNTDTQYF. CDR3 nucleotides: TGCGCCAGCAGCTTTCCCAACACAGATACGCAGTATTTT.

V and J are TRBV7-3 and TRBJ2-1; 10 bases match TRBD2. The ends lost 5 bases at V and 5 bases at J; junction bases unmatched: 6. The CDR3 has 15 residues. The germline V gene encodes CDR1 SGHTA and CDR2 FQGTGA. CDR3 in amino acids: CASSEPGTSDNEQFF. The DNA for the CDR3 is TGTGCCAGCAGCGAGCCCGGGACTAGCGACAATGAGCAGTTCTTC.

A word on this clone: The same CDR3 also results from other DNA sequences found in this sample. The gene calls are TRBV9 and TRBJ1-3; D call uncertain. The CDR3 runs 15 residues. The V and J ends lost 1 base and 0 bases respectively, with 8 bases between them. CDR1 and CDR2 (germline): SGDLS, YYNGEE. CDR3 coding DNA: TGTGCCAGCAGCGTAAGCGGAAACTCTGGAAACACCATATATTTT. It translates to CASSVSGNSGNTIYF.

The rearrangement links TRBV10-1 to TRBJ2-1, with 9 bases identical to TRBD2. The germline gives CDR1 WNHNN, CDR2 SYGVQD (reference sequence). J lost 7 bases, V lost 0 bases, and 7 bases had no gene match. This CDR3 is 16 amino acids long. The CDR3 DNA sequence: TGCGCCAGCAGTGAGTCCAGCGGGAGGACGTGGAATGAGCAGTTCTTC. This sequence encodes CASSESSGRTWNEQFF.

This sequence joins TRBV5-4 and TRBJ2-1; 11 bases fit TRBD2. Germline V gene data show CDR1 as SGHNT and CDR2 as YYREEE (reference sequence). The CDR3 extends over 15 amino acids. Losses at the gene ends were 3 bases for V and 6 bases for J; bases not matched to a gene: 5. CDR3 in amino acids: CASSYSGRAFNEQFF. The CDR3 DNA sequence: TGTGCCAGCAGCTATAGCGGGAGGGCTTTCAATGAGCAGTTCTTC.

This clone was recorded once. The chain joins TRBV5-1 to TRBJ2-5, with 7 bases aligning to TRBD1. The CDR3 extends over 15 amino acids. The trim removed 0 bases at V and 10 bases at J, leaving 12 bases unmatched. The germline gives CDR1 SGHRS, CDR2 YFSETQ. The DNA of the CDR3 is TGCGCCAGCAGCTTGGATGTAGGGGGCCCGTTAGGCCAGTACTTC. Residues: CASSLDVGGPLGQYF.

The rearrangement links TRBV18 to TRBJ2-3, with unresolved D. The CDR3 loop spans 11 amino acids. Looked up from germline, CDR1 is KGHSH and CDR2 is LQKENI. The ends were cut back, 4 bases at V and 3 bases at J, with 2 bases in the middle. The CDR3 DNA reads as TGTGCCAGCTCACTAACAGATACGCAGTATTTT. The encoded protein is CASSLTDTQYF.

This clone was found once. The genes are TRBV21-1 and TRBJ2-7; the tabulated D call, TRBD2, remains unverified against the DNA. TRBV21-1 is annotated as a pseudogene. This CDR3 spans 14 amino acids. The CDR3 is CANFEMTSSYEQYF. The CDR3 DNA is TGTGCCAACTTCGAAATGACTAGCAGTTACGAGCAGTACTTC.